Described below is a single T cell receptor beta chain sequence and its context. Its antigen is unknown. Ahead of sequencing, the ViraFEST assay grew antigen-specific CD4+ T cells using viral peptide pools. CD4+ T cell isolation took place after 10 days of culture. None of these healthy vaccinees had been infected with SARS-CoV-2 before vaccination. Cultures used a few million PBMC per well, approximately 9.6 IU/ml IL-2 and approximately 10 ug/ml peptides. Germline V lookup: CDR1 MNHNS, CDR2 SASEGT. The CDR3 totals 16 residues. Trimming stripped 4 bases from V and 0 bases from J, with 10 bases between. The sample originates from a study of vaccination effects on CD4 cells after COVID-19. Study-wide results and caveats: Clones from infection and from vaccination both contracted markedly late after vaccination. Few convalescent patients, and no early post-infection timepoints, were available to the study.

Sequenced by immunoSEQ multiplex PCR; TCRdb stores in-frame clones only, minus some. The data contain more than 40,000 clones, approximately 80% of them singletons. The V call is TRBV6-1, the J call TRBJ2-6; D assignment may be TRBD1 or TRBD2 (6 bases each). The sequence derives from a human donor who received a COVID-19 vaccine. Specimen: CD4+ T cells from PBMCs cultured with HCoV-NL63 spike peptides, collected before COVID-19 vaccination. The CDR3 coding sequence is TGTGCCAGCAGTGGTAGGGGGGTCTCTGGGGCCAACGTCCTGACTTTC. Translation gives CASSGRGVSGANVLTF.